This T cell receptor beta chain was captured by sequencing in a study of T cells in Graves' hyperthyroidism and ophthalmopathy. Whole-study findings and limits: Most thyroid clonotypes that were expanded above 0.001 also turned up in blood.

Amplification of TCR beta CDR3 regions used RNA as the template. The TCR CDR3 was amplified in a first-round RT-PCR using the HTBI primer set. MiXCR, applied by TCRdb to the multiplex PCR reads, yields one record per CDR3 protein. Of over 150,000 distinct CDR3 sequences listed, about a sixth are singletons. This clonotype occurred many times. The antigen is unknown. The sequence was obtained from a woman between 50 and 59 years old with Graves' hyperthyroidism. What was sequenced was blood.

CDR3 sequence (DNA): TGTGCCAGCAGTTACAACACCGGTGACTATGGCTACACCTTC. Amino acids: CASSYNTGDYGYTF. This chain joins TRBV6-1 and TRBJ1-2; D is uncertain. Trimming took off 5 bases at V and 3 bases at J, with 13 bases between the two ends. This CDR3 spans 14 amino acids. Germline V lookup: CDR1 MNHNS, CDR2 SASEGT.